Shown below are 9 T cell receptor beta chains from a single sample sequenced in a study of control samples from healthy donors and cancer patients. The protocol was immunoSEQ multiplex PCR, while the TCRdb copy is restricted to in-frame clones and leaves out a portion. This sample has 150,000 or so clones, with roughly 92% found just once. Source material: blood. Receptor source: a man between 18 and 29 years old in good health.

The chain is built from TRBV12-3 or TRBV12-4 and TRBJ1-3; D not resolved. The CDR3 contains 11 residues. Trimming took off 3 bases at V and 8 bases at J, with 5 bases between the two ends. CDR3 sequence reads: CASSFLDTIYF. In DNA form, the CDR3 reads TGTGCCAGCAGTTTTTTAGACACCATATATTTT.

CDR3 DNA: TGTGCCAGCAGGATTACAGGGGTAGGGCAGCCCCAGCATTTT. Amino acid sequence: CASRITGVGQPQHF. The rearrangement uses TRBV2 and TRBJ1-5; 7 nucleotides agree with TRBD1. The length of the CDR3 is 14 residues. Germline V gene data show CDR1 as SNHLY and CDR2 as FYNNEI. Trimming took 6 bases from V and 7 from J; bases not matched to a gene: 9.

The CDR3 here is CASKSRLAEAFF. The CDR3 DNA reads TGTGCCAGCAAGAGCAGATTGGCTGAAGCTTTCTTT. The rearrangement uses TRBV2 and TRBJ1-1; unclear D gene. Germline values: CDR1 SNHLY, CDR2 FYNNEI. Trimming stripped 7 bases from V and 6 bases from J, with 12 bases between. This CDR3 region has 12 residues.

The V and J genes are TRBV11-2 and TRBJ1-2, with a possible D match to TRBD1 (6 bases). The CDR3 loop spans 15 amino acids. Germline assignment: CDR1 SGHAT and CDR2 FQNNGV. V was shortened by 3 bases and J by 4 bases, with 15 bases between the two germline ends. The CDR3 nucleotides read TGTGCCAGCAGCTTGGGGCCGACAGGCTCCTATGGCTACACCTTC. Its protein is CASSLGPTGSYGYTF.

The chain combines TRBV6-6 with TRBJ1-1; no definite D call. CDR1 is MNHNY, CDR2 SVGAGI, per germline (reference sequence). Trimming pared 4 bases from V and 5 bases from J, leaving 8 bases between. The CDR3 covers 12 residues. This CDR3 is CASSWEGTEAFF. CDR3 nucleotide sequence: TGTGCCAGCAGTTGGGAGGGTACTGAAGCTTTCTTT.

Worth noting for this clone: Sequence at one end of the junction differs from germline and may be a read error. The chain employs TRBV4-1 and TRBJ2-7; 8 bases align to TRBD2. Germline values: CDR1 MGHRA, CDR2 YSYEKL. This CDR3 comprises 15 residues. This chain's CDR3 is CTSSPGGGLSYEQYF. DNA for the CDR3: TGCACCAGCAGCCCAGGCGGGGGGCTCTCCTACGAGCAGTACTTC.

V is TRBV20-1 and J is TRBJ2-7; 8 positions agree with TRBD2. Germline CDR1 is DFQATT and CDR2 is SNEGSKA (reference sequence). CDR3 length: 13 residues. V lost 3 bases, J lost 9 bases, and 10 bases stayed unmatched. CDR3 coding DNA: TGCAGTGCTAGTCCGGGGGGGGCGTCTCGGCAGTACTTC. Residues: CSASPGGASRQYF.

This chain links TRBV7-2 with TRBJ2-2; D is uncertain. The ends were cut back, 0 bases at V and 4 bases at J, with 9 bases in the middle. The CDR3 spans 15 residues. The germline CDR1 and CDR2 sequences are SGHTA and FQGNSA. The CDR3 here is CASSLAGRVTGELFF. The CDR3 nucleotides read TGTGCCAGCAGCTTAGCCGGAAGGGTCACCGGGGAGCTGTTTTTT.

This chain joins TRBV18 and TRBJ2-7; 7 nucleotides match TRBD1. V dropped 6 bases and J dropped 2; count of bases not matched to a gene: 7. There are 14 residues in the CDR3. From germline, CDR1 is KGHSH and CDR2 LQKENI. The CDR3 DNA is TGTGCCAGCTCCGAGGGGGCCACGACCTACGAGCAGTACTTC. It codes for CASSEGATTYEQYF.